Listed here are 30 T cell receptor beta chains from one sample, sequenced in a study of blood T cell repertoires in COVID-19. TCRdb keeps only in-frame clones here, not all; method: immunoSEQ multiplex PCR. This table has approximately 270,000 clones, nearly 90% appearing once. The sample taken for sequencing was peripheral blood. All receptors derive from a man younger than 35 with active or convalescent COVID-19.

The J gene is TRBJ2-1, the V gene TRBV7-3; 8 bases match TRBD2. The V and J ends lost 2 bases and 6 bases, in that order; junction bases with no gene match: 6. Germline CDR1 reads SGHTA; CDR2 reads FQGTGA. The CDR3 contains 15 residues. Written as DNA, the CDR3 is TGTGCCAGCAGCTTATTAGCGGGGATGGGCAATGAGCAGTTCTTC. This encodes CASSLLAGMGNEQFF.

This chain joins TRBV2 and TRBJ2-7, with 8 bases lining up with TRBD1. The V gene's germline CDR1 is SNHLY and CDR2 FYNNEI. The CDR3 consists of 13 residues. V shed 4 bases and J 4 bases; nucleotides not matched to a gene: 3. The CDR3 here is CASSAGGGYEQYF. The CDR3 DNA follows: TGTGCCAGCAGTGCAGGGGGCGGGTACGAGCAGTACTTC.

V and J are TRBV29-1 and TRBJ1-2, with 7 bases matching TRBD1. The CDR3 is 13 amino acids. Losses at the gene ends were 0 bases for V and 4 bases for J; bases not matched to a gene: 2. Germline CDR1 reads SQVTM; CDR2 reads ANQGSEA. The CDR3 is CSVEDDRAYGYTF. The CDR3 nucleotides read TGCAGCGTTGAAGATGACAGGGCCTATGGCTACACCTTC.

This sequence joins TRBV5-5 and TRBJ2-7; D is perhaps TRBD1 (5 bases). Trimming took 0 bases from V and 0 from J, leaving 10 bases between them. This CDR3 has 15 residues. Germline CDR1 reads SGHKS; CDR2 reads YYEKEE (reference sequence). The CDR3 sequence: CASSLGQGLSYEQYF. CDR3 bases: TGTGCCAGCAGCTTGGGGCAGGGCCTCTCCTACGAGCAGTACTTC.

About this clone itself: Other DNA sequences in the same sample also yield this CDR3. The chain's CDR3 is CAISETGGNQPQHF. DNA of the CDR3: TGTGCCATCAGTGAGACGGGGGGAAATCAGCCCCAGCATTTT. The V gene is TRBV10-3, the J gene TRBJ1-5, with a possible D match to TRBD1 (5 bases). The CDR3 contains 14 residues. In germline, CDR1 is ENHRY, CDR2 SYGVKD. V gave up 2 bases and J gave up 4 bases, with 9 bases separating them.

The rearrangement joins TRBV5-6 to TRBJ1-2; 7 bases are a match to TRBD1. J was trimmed by 4 bases and V by 5 bases; bases with no gene match: 5. Looked up from germline, CDR1 is SGHDT and CDR2 is YYEEEE. This CDR3 region has 13 residues. The CDR3 sequence is CASRDRSRYGYTF. The DNA of the CDR3 is TGTGCCAGCAGGGACAGGTCCCGCTATGGCTACACCTTC.

The chain uses TRBV6-1 and TRBJ1-5; D unclear. CDR1 is MNHNS, CDR2 SASEGT, per germline. This CDR3 is 13 amino acids long. Deletions cut 1 base from V and 5 bases from J, with 6 bases between. CDR3 amino acids: CASSEVADQPQHF. The CDR3 nucleotides are TGTGCCAGCAGTGAAGTCGCGGATCAGCCCCAGCATTTT.

This clone was detected only once. This chain uses TRBV7-9 with TRBJ1-2; 11 nucleotides agree with TRBD1. Germline V CDR1 and CDR2: SEHNR, FQNEAQ (reference sequence). The CDR3 has 16 residues. V dropped 3 bases and J dropped 5; count of bases not matched to a gene: 8. The CDR3 DNA reads TGTGCCAGCAGCTTTCTTATAGGACAGGGGGCTTATGGCTACACCTTC. Protein: CASSFLIGQGAYGYTF.

The CDR3 DNA reads TGTGCCAGCAGTCACCAGATTTCACCCCTCCACTTT. It encodes CASSHQISPLHF. This sequence joins TRBV12-3 or TRBV12-4 and TRBJ1-6; no clear D gene. This CDR3 is 12 amino acids long. V was shortened by 5 bases and J by 9 bases, with 8 bases between the two germline ends.

J is TRBJ1-2 and V is TRBV20-1; TRBD1 might be the D (6 bases). There are 15 residues in the CDR3. V was trimmed by 3 bases and J by 6 bases, leaving 20 bases between them. Germline CDR1 is DFQATT and CDR2 is SNEGSKA (reference sequence). The CDR3 here is CSASPRDTLSNGYTF. The CDR3 coding sequence is TGCAGTGCTAGTCCACGGGACACACTCTCGAATGGCTACACCTTC.

The CDR3 bases are TGTGCCAGCAGCCGTCTAGCGGGGGTCGTGAACACCGGGGAGCTGTTTTTT. Protein product: CASSRLAGVVNTGELFF. J is TRBJ2-2 and V is TRBV7-8, with 10 bases aligning to TRBD2. Germline V CDR1 and CDR2: SGHVS, FQNEAQ. The CDR3 has 17 residues. Trimming at V came to 5 bases and at J to 1 base, leaving 7 bases not matched to a gene.

The rearrangement links TRBV5-1 to TRBJ1-1; TRBD1 aligns across 7 bases. The germline V gene has CDR1 SGHRS and CDR2 YFSETQ. The trim removed 1 base at V and 3 bases at J, leaving 3 bases unmatched. The CDR3 length is 14 residues. The CDR3 here is CASSLTGADTEAFF. The CDR3 DNA sequence: TGCGCCAGCAGCTTGACAGGGGCGGACACTGAAGCTTTCTTT.

This rearrangement joins TRBV10-2 to TRBJ2-1; D may be TRBD2 (5 bases). Looked up from germline, CDR1 is WSHSY and CDR2 is SAAADI. With 4 bases removed from V and 5 bases from J, the gap between germline ends came to 12 bases. The CDR3 sequence is 14 residues long. CDR3 DNA: TGCGCCAGCAGTGCATTAGCGCTCGACAATGAGCAGTTCTTC. This codes for CASSALALDNEQFF.

J is TRBJ1-5 and V is TRBV12-3 or TRBV12-4; TRBD1 aligns across 8 bases. V shed 7 bases, J shed 6 bases, and the junction held 5 bases outside the gene matches. The CDR3 spans 13 residues. The CDR3 loop is CASTGQGGQPQHF. In nucleotides, the CDR3 is TGTGCCAGCACTGGACAGGGAGGTCAGCCCCAGCATTTT.

As to this clone: Other DNA sequences from this sample encode an identical CDR3 as well. V usage is TRBV7-2 and J usage is TRBJ1-4, with TRBD1 identical over 10 bases. V lost 3 bases, J lost 5 bases, and 3 bases stayed unmatched. There are 15 residues in the CDR3. Germline V gene sequence: CDR1 SGHTA, CDR2 FQGNSA. The CDR3, as DNA: TGTGCCAGCAGCTTCGACAGGGGGCTCAATGAAAAACTGTTTTTT. Translation gives CASSFDRGLNEKLFF.

This clone was detected ten times or more. This chain joins TRBV18 and TRBJ2-1; 9 positions agree with TRBD2. With 3 bases clipped from V and 8 bases from J, the junction kept 5 bases outside the gene matches. This CDR3 spans 14 amino acids. Germline assignment: CDR1 KGHSH and CDR2 LQKENI. CDR3: CASSPGLAVYEQFF. The CDR3 DNA reads TGTGCCAGCTCACCGGGACTAGCTGTCTATGAGCAGTTCTTC.

The CDR3: CASSLDPRDSYGYTF. The CDR3 DNA is TGTGCCAGCAGCTTAGACCCTCGGGACAGCTATGGCTACACCTTC. This chain uses TRBV7-9 with TRBJ1-2; 7 nucleotides match TRBD1. With V trimmed by 1 base and J by 4 bases, 6 bases remained unmatched. Germline V CDR1 and CDR2: SEHNR, FQNEAQ (reference sequence). The CDR3 extends over 15 amino acids.

The rearrangement links TRBV5-1 to TRBJ2-7, with D possibly matching TRBD2 (5 bases). The CDR3 is made up of 13 amino acids. Germline values: CDR1 SGHRS, CDR2 YFSETQ. The V end lost 4 bases, the J end lost 7 bases, and 15 bases lay between the germline ends. This CDR3 reads CASSPGLGGEQYF. The CDR3 DNA follows: TGCGCCAGCAGCCCCGGTTTAGGCGGGGAGCAGTACTTC.

This sequence joins TRBV2 and TRBJ2-2; D uncertain. V was trimmed by 5 bases and J by 3 bases, leaving 4 bases between them. CDR3 length: 12 amino acids. Germline V gene lookup returns CDR1 SNHLY and CDR2 FYNNEI. Here the CDR3 reads CASSQDTGELFF. The CDR3 region has the DNA TGTGCCAGCAGTCAGGACACCGGGGAGCTGTTTTTT. The variable domain in full, completed from reference TRBV2 and TRBJ2-2, reads EPEVTQTPSHQVTQMGQEVILRCVPISNHLYFYWYRQILGQKVEFLVSFYNNEISEKSEIFDDQFSVERPDGSNFTLKIRSTKLEDSAMYFCASSQDTGELFFGEGSRLTVL.

The chain combines TRBV5-4 with TRBJ2-3; D ambiguous. V was trimmed by 2 bases and J by 0 bases, leaving 4 bases between them. The CDR3 loop spans 13 amino acids. Germline V CDR1 and CDR2: SGHNT, YYREEE (reference sequence). CDR3 sequence reads: CASSLSSTDTQYF. Written as DNA, the CDR3 is TGTGCCAGCAGCTTATCTAGCACAGATACGCAGTATTTT.

In its sample, this clone was seen once. The gene calls are TRBV7-2 and TRBJ2-7; 9 bases align to TRBD2. The germline CDR1 and CDR2 sequences are SGHTA and FQGNSA. J gave up 2 bases and V 0 bases, and 5 bases lay outside the gene matches. This CDR3 region has 16 residues. CDR3 sequence (DNA): TGTGCCAGCAGCTTAGCCGCGCTAGCGGGGACCTACGAGCAGTACTTC. Amino acids: CASSLAALAGTYEQYF.

The chain employs TRBV5-4 and TRBJ1-6; TRBD1 agrees at 8 bases. J lost 8 bases, V lost 4 bases, and 5 bases had no gene match. The CDR3 sequence is 14 residues long. CDR1 and CDR2 (germline): SGHNT, YYREEE (reference sequence). DNA for the CDR3: TGTGCCAGCAGCACGGACAGGGTCTATTCACCCCTCCACTTT. Protein sequence: CASSTDRVYSPLHF.

V gene TRBV3-1 (or the pseudogene TRBV3-2) combines with J gene TRBJ1-2, with D possibly TRBD1 on 6 matching bases. The ends were cut back, 2 bases at V and 6 bases at J, with 13 bases in the middle. The CDR3 spans 14 residues. Germline CDR1 is LGHDT and CDR2 is YNNKEL (reference sequence). CDR3 nucleotides: TGTGCCAGCAGCCAACGAAGCTACAGGGATGGCTACACCTTC. Amino acids: CASSQRSYRDGYTF.

The rearrangement uses TRBV21-1 and TRBJ1-1; the table names TRBD1, a call not compared with the DNA. TRBV21-1 is a documented pseudogene. The CDR3 is 16 amino acids. Here the CDR3 reads CASSPHNRAGDTEAFF. The DNA of the CDR3 is TGTGCCAGCAGCCCTCACAACAGGGCTGGGGACACTGAAGCTTTCTTT.

The chain joins TRBV4-3 to TRBJ1-5; tentative D call: TRBD1 (5 bases). Trimming removed 4 bases from V and 1 base from J, with 14 bases in between. Germline values: CDR1 LGHNA, CDR2 YSLEER. The length of the CDR3 is 16 residues. The CDR3 loop reads CASSPTTAISNQPQHF. The CDR3 nucleotides are TGCGCCAGCAGCCCTACGACAGCTATAAGCAATCAGCCCCAGCATTTT.

CDR3 amino acids: CASRDGGTGSNQPQHF. For the CDR3, the DNA is TGTGCCAGCAGAGACGGGGGGACAGGTAGCAATCAGCCCCAGCATTTT. This rearrangement joins TRBV28 to TRBJ1-5; 8 bases are a match to TRBD1. CDR1 is MDHEN, CDR2 SYDVKM, per germline. This CDR3 spans 16 amino acids. Trimming cost V 6 bases and J 0 bases; bases outside gene matches: 7. Looking up the rest from reference TRBV28 and TRBJ1-5 gives the full variable domain: DVKVTQSSRYLVKRTGEKVFLECVQDMDHENMFWYRQDPGLGLRLIYFSYDVKMKEKGDIPEGYSVSREKKERFSLILESASTNQTSMYLCASRDGGTGSNQPQHFGDGTRLSIL.

V gene TRBV27 combines with J gene TRBJ1-4; TRBD1 matches at 8 bases. The CDR3 sequence is 15 residues long. Losses at the gene ends were 5 bases for V and 5 bases for J; bases not matched to a gene: 7. Germline V gene sequence: CDR1 MNHEY, CDR2 SMNVEV (reference sequence). CDR3 DNA: TGTGCCAGCAGTACCCGGACAGGGCCGAATGAAAAACTGTTTTTT. Its protein is CASSTRTGPNEKLFF.

V gene TRBV18 combines with J gene TRBJ1-4; D might be TRBD1 (6 bases). Germline assignment: CDR1 KGHSH and CDR2 LQKENI. The CDR3 consists of 14 residues. V lost 1 base to trimming and J lost 6 bases, with 9 bases between them. Written as DNA, the CDR3 is TGTGCCAGCTCACCACTACAGGGAGATGAAAAACTGTTTTTT. This translates into CASSPLQGDEKLFF.

The chain employs TRBV6-2 or TRBV6-3 and TRBJ1-1; TRBD1 might be the D (5 bases). CDR1 is MNHEY, CDR2 SVGEGT, per germline. There are 14 residues in the CDR3. The ends were cut back, 4 bases at V and 1 base at J, with 10 bases in the middle. CDR3 in amino acids: CASSWGSPNTEAFF. The CDR3 DNA reads as TGTGCCAGCAGTTGGGGCAGCCCGAACACTGAAGCTTTCTTT.

The chain combines TRBV7-6 with TRBJ2-5; 13 bases fit TRBD2. From germline, CDR1 is SGHVS and CDR2 FNYEAQ. This CDR3 is built from 20 residues. V gave up 3 bases and J gave up 1 base; unmatched junction bases: 14. As DNA, the CDR3 is TGTGCCAGCAGCTTCCTACGGACCGGGACTAGCGGGATCGTCCAAGAGACCCAGTACTTC. Its translation is CASSFLRTGTSGIVQETQYF.